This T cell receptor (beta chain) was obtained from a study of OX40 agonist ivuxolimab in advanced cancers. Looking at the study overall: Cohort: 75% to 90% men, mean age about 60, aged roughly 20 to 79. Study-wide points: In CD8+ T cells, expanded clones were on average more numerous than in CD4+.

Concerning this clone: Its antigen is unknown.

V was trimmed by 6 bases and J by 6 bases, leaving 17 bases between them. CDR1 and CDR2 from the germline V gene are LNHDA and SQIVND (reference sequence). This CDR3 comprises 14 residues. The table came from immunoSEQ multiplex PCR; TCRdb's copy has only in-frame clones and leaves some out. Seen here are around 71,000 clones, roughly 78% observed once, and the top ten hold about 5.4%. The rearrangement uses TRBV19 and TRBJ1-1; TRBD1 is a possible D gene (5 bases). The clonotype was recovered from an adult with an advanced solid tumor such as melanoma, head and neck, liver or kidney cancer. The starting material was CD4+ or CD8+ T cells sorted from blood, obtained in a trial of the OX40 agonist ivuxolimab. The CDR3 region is CASRSMGGGPEAFF. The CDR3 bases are TGTGCCAGTAGGTCGATGGGGGGAGGGCCTGAAGCTTTCTTT.